The 9 T cell receptor beta chains listed next were all sequenced from one sample in a study of blood T cell repertoires in COVID-19. Method: immunoSEQ multiplex PCR; TCRdb's copy keeps in-frame clones and lacks some. The data hold tens of thousands of clones, with roughly nine tenths observed a single time. Sequences were obtained from peripheral blood. These receptors came from a woman aged 55-69 years with COVID-19, enrolled during active disease.

In DNA, the CDR3 is TGTGCCAGCAGCCCGGGGACACCTAATGAAAAACTGTTTTTT. This gives the protein CASSPGTPNEKLFF. This chain links TRBV11-3 with TRBJ1-4; maybe TRBD1 (6 bases). Germline CDR1 SGHNT, CDR2 YENEEA. The CDR3 loop spans 14 amino acids. V shed 5 bases and J shed 3 bases, with 10 bases lying between them.

The chain combines TRBV7-3 with TRBJ2-7; 7 bases align to TRBD2. The CDR3 runs 18 residues. The germline CDR1 and CDR2 sequences are SGHTA and FQGTGA. With 1 base clipped from V and 6 bases from J, the junction kept 18 bases outside the gene matches. The CDR3 spells CASSLRPALGAGNVEQYF. CDR3 coding DNA: TGTGCCAGCAGCTTAAGGCCGGCCCTGGGAGCGGGAAACGTCGAGCAGTACTTC.

The V gene is TRBV19, the J gene TRBJ2-1, with 10 bases matching TRBD2. Germline CDR1 and CDR2: LNHDA and SQIVND (reference sequence). V was pared by 3 bases and J by 9 bases, with 8 bases of the junction left unmatched. The CDR3 sequence is 15 residues long. CDR3 region: CASSIASGRGSEQFF. CDR3 coding DNA: TGTGCCAGTAGTATCGCTAGCGGGAGAGGGAGTGAGCAGTTCTTC.

V gene TRBV7-6 combines with J gene TRBJ2-7; 11 bases agree with TRBD2. The germline CDR1 and CDR2 sequences are SGHVS and FNYEAQ. The CDR3 length is 16 residues. The ends lost 4 bases at V and 0 bases at J; junction bases unmatched: 5. CDR3 amino acids: CASSSGLADSSYEQYF. The CDR3 nucleotides are TGTGCCAGCAGCTCGGGACTAGCGGACAGCTCCTACGAGCAGTACTTC.

The chain has TRBV6-2 or TRBV6-3 and TRBJ1-2; 7 bases line up with TRBD1. In germline, CDR1 is MNHEY, CDR2 SVGEGT. The CDR3 loop spans 12 amino acids. V lost 4 bases, J lost 5 bases, and 1 base stayed unmatched. The CDR3 loop reads CASSLTGYGYTF. Written as DNA, the CDR3 is TGTGCCAGCAGTTTGACAGGGTATGGCTACACCTTC.

This CDR3 is CASTLKRVQETQYF. The CDR3, as DNA: TGTGCCAGCACCCTGAAGAGGGTCCAAGAGACCCAGTACTTC. The chain couples TRBV6-5 to TRBJ2-5; D might be TRBD2 (5 bases). Germline loops: CDR1 MNHEY, CDR2 SVGAGI. The CDR3 is made up of 14 amino acids. V shed 7 bases and J shed 1 base, with 13 bases lying between them.

The gene calls are TRBV27 and TRBJ2-3; 8 nucleotides line up with TRBD2. CDR1 MNHEY and CDR2 SMNVEV come from the germline V gene (reference sequence). There are 16 residues in the CDR3. After removal of 4 bases from V and 2 bases from J, the junction contained 8 bases not matched to a gene. CDR3 nucleotide sequence: TGTGCCAGCAGTTCCCTACTAGCGGACCTCACAGATACGCAGTATTTT. It yields the protein CASSSLLADLTDTQYF.

The chain is built from TRBV5-4 and TRBJ1-5, with D maybe TRBD1 (5 bases). The CDR3 covers 14 residues. Germline V lookup: CDR1 SGHNT, CDR2 YYREEE (reference sequence). Trimming took 1 base from V and 5 from J, leaving 10 bases between them. CDR3 loop: CASSLNRSYQPQHF. The CDR3, as DNA: TGTGCCAGCAGCTTGAACAGGAGCTATCAGCCCCAGCATTTT.

The V and J genes are TRBV11-3 and TRBJ1-1; 7 bases are a match to TRBD1. This CDR3 is built from 14 residues. Germline CDR1 SGHNT, CDR2 YENEEA. The ends lost 4 bases at V and 0 bases at J; junction bases unmatched: 2. CDR3 in DNA: TGTGCCAGCAGCTCGGGACAGATGAACACTGAAGCTTTCTTT. Translating it yields CASSSGQMNTEAFF.